The clone carrying this TCR beta chain was detected only a few times. Its target is not known. One entry per CDR3 protein, called by TCRdb with MiXCR from the reads. The sample consists of roughly 200,000 distinct CDR3 sequences, approximately 18% of them appearing once. The entry originates in a study of T cell repertoires in cytomegalovirus infection. Study background: Public signatures in TCR beta pointed to CMV infection and matching HLA type.

Deletions cut 7 bases from V and 2 bases from J, with 10 bases between. This CDR3 region has 13 residues. Germline CDR1 reads MNHEY; CDR2 reads SMNVEV (reference sequence). Overall study results and limits: Ex vivo, HLA-C-restricted CMV-specific TCR beta clonotypes prevailed over the rest of the response. Using cumulative public TCR beta family frequency, the authors identified those who carried CMV together with the relevant HLA.

The chain couples TRBV27 to TRBJ2-3; D tentatively reads TRBD1 or TRBD2 (5 bases each). This TCR derives from a human donor in good health (CMV status not recorded). Some clones in this sample may be carry-over from other donors' samples. Sequenced sample: CD8+ T cells from PBMCs. The chain's CDR3 is CASKSGATDTQYF. CDR3 bases: TGTGCCAGCAAGTCCGGGGCCACAGATACGCAGTATTTT.